A selection of T cell receptor beta chains follows, all from one sample in a study of cytomegalovirus exposure and HLA in healthy donors. TCRdb's table, derived via immunoSEQ multiplex PCR, lists solely in-frame clones and lacks some. The table lists 150,000 to 200,000 clones, around 84% of them singletons. The sequencing sample was made of PBMCs. Receptors were obtained from a man aged 40-49 years in good health and CMV-seropositive. Each CDR3 is given with its conserved first and last residue. A D gene is named only where the DNA matches it firmly. Size tells how often a clone was seen (once, few, many) or the class of an expanded clone, and some rows leave it out.

-	TRBJ1-1	TRBV5-4	TRBD1	TGTGCCAGCAGCAAAAGACCGGACAGGGGAAGTGAAGCTTTCTTT	CASSKRPDRGSEAFF
once	TRBJ2-1	TRBV6-1	-	TGTGCCAGCAGTGGGTCGGTCCTTAGCTCCTACAATGAGCAGTTCTTC	CASSGSVLSSYNEQFF
-	TRBJ1-6	TRBV5-6	TRBD1	TGTGCCAGCAGCTCTTGGACAGGGTATAATTCACCCCTCCACTTT	CASSSWTGYNSPLHF
-	TRBJ1-6	TRBV19	TRBD1	TGTGCCAGTAGTGGAAGGACAGGGTTGGATTCACCCCTCCACTTT	CASSGRTGLDSPLHF
-	TRBJ1-2	TRBV5-4	-	TGTGCCAGCAGCTTATCAGGGACTAACTATGGCTACACCTTC	CASSLSGTNYGYTF
-	TRBJ2-7	TRBV9	TRBD1	TGTGCCAGCAGCGTCCAGACAGGGGGCTCCTACGAGCAGTACTTC	CASSVQTGGSYEQYF
-	TRBJ1-1	TRBV18	-	TGTGCCAGCTCACCACCGTGGGGGCGAGATACTGAAGCTTTCTTT	CASSPPWGRDTEAFF
few	TRBJ1-1	TRBV19	-	TGTGCCAGTGGACCGAGGCAGGGAAACACTGAAGCTTTCTTT	CASGPRQGNTEAFF
-	TRBJ1-1	TRBV6-1	TRBD1	TGTGCCAGCAGTGAATGGGACAGGGGGAGCACTGAAGCTTTCTTT	CASSEWDRGSTEAFF
-	TRBJ2-7	TRBV10-1	TRBD1	TGCGCCAGCAGTGACTTCGGACAGGGGTACCAGCAGTACTTC	CASSDFGQGYQQYF
-	TRBJ1-1	TRBV18	-	TGTGCCAGCTCCCCGAAACTCGGAGGTTTGACTGAAGCTTTCTTT	CASSPKLGGLTEAFF
-	TRBJ1-1	TRBV2	TRBD1	TGTGCCAGCAGTGAAGCACTAGGACAGGGTAGTACTGAAGCTTTCTTT	CASSEALGQGSTEAFF
-	TRBJ2-2	TRBV19	TRBD1	TGTGCCAGTAGTCCCGGGACAGGGAGCACCGGGGAGCTGTTTTTT	CASSPGTGSTGELFF
-	TRBJ2-7	TRBV4-3	-	TGCGCCAGCAGCCAAGTTATTAGTTTCCCGGACTCCTCCTACGAGCAGTACTTC	CASSQVISFPDSSYEQYF
-	TRBJ2-1	TRBV5-1	-	TGCGCCAGCAGCTTGGTGGGGGACACCTACAATGAGCAGTTCTTC	CASSLVGDTYNEQFF
-	TRBJ2-5	TRBV28	-	TGTGCCAGCAGTACACCCGCCCTCCTGGAGACCCAGTACTTC	CASSTPALLETQYF
-	TRBJ1-6	TRBV7-6	-	TGTGCCAGCAGCTTTAATAGAAATTCACCCCTCCACTTT	CASSFNRNSPLHF
-	TRBJ2-7	TRBV10-1	-	TGCGCCAGCAGTGAGGGCTTCTCCTACGAGCAGTACTTC	CASSEGFSYEQYF
-	TRBJ2-3	TRBV28	-	TGTGCCATCCCAGGGGGGCCAGATACGCAGTATTTT	CAIPGGPDTQYF
-	TRBJ1-3	TRBV6-1	TRBD1	TGTGCCAGCACCGGACAGGGTATGGGAAACACCATATATTTT	CASTGQGMGNTIYF
-	TRBJ1-3	TRBV4-1	-	TGCGCCAGCAGCCAAGGTAGCCAGAGCTCTGGAAACACCATATATTTT	CASSQGSQSSGNTIYF
once	TRBJ2-5	TRBV18	TRBD1	TGTGCCAGCTCCCTTCGGGACAGGGGAGTTGAGGAGACCCAGTACTTC	CASSLRDRGVEETQYF
-	TRBJ1-5	TRBV19	TRBD1	TGTGCCACCAAGACAGGGAGATATAGCAATCAGCCCCAGCATTTT	CATKTGRYSNQPQHF
-	TRBJ2-7	TRBV28	-	TGTGCCAGCAGGCGGGACGGTGAAACGCGTGAGCAGTACTTC	CASRRDGETREQYF
-	TRBJ2-3	TRBV5-1	-	TGCGCCAGCAGCTCCCGGGACTGGCAGGATACGCAGTATTTT	CASSSRDWQDTQYF
-	TRBJ2-4	TRBV5-4	TRBD1	TGTGCCAGCAGCTCGGGACAGGGTAACATTCAGTACTTC	CASSSGQGNIQYF
-	TRBJ2-5	TRBV19	-	TGTGCCAGTAGCCTCCGCGGGGGCCTGGGAGGGGAGACCCAGTACTTC	CASSLRGGLGGETQYF
once	TRBJ2-7	TRBV15	-	TGTGCCACCAGCCCACCCCCGGGCTACGAGCAGTACTTC	CATSPPPGYEQYF
-	TRBJ2-7	TRBV13	-	TGTGCCAGCAGCCCACGCGACAGATTCTTTTACGAGCAGTACTTC	CASSPRDRFFYEQYF
-	TRBJ1-4	TRBV18	TRBD1	TGTGCCAGCTCACCCCAAAGGACGGTCCGGGACAGCCCTAATGAAAAACTGTTTTTT	CASSPQRTVRDSPNEKLFF
once	TRBJ1-1	TRBV7-9	TRBD1	TGTGCCTGCAGGGGGCGCGGCACTGAAGCTTTCTTT	CACRGRGTEAFF
-	TRBJ2-3	TRBV28	-	TGTGCCAGTTACCCAGGGACTAGCACAGATACGCAGTATTTT	CASYPGTSTDTQYF
-	TRBJ2-5	TRBV7-9	-	TGTGCCAGCAGCTTAGGGCGTCGACAACGGGGTCAAGAGACCCAGTACTTC	CASSLGRRQRGQETQYF
-	TRBJ1-4	TRBV30	-	TGTGCCTGGAGTGCGGGGTTTGCAACTAATGAAAAACTGTTTTTT	CAWSAGFATNEKLFF
-	TRBJ2-7	TRBV7-8	-	TGTGCCAGCAGCTTGAGCCAGGTAGGCTCCTACGAGCAGTACTTC	CASSLSQVGSYEQYF
-	TRBJ2-1	TRBV15	-	TGTGCCACCAGCAGAGATTGGCTAGCTAGTGAGCAGTTCTTC	CATSRDWLASEQFF
-	TRBJ2-3	TRBV19	TRBD2	TGTGCCAGTAGTGCGGGAGGGAGCACAGATACGCAGTATTTT	CASSAGGSTDTQYF
-	TRBJ1-4	TRBV5-5	-	TGTGCCAGCAGCAGAGGACAGTCTCCAAATGAAAAACTGTTTTTT	CASSRGQSPNEKLFF